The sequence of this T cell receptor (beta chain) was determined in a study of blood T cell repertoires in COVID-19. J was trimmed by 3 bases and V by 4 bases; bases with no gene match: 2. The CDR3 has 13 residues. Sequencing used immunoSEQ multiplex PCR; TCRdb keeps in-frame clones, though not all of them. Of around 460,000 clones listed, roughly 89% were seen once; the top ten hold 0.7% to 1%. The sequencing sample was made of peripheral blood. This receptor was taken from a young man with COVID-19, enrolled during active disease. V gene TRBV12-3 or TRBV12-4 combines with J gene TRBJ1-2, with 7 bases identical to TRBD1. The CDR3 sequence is CASSWDSYYGYTF. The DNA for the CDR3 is TGTGCCAGCAGTTGGGACAGCTACTATGGCTACACCTTC.